One and the same sample provided the 9 T cell receptor beta chains below, sequenced in a study of CD4 T cells in relation to SARS-CoV-2 and coronaviruses. Some clones are missing from TCRdb's copy, which holds only in-frame ones; the method was immunoSEQ multiplex PCR. Among some 20,000 clones, about four fifths were seen once, and the ten largest hold around 15%. No cognate antigen is known for these TCRs. Before the COVID-19 pandemic, during about 2011-2019, CD4+ T cells were taken from unexposed donors. After roughly ten days of culture, CD4+ T cells were isolated. Sequenced material: CD4+ T cells from PBMCs, cultured in vitro. Receptor source: a human donor in good health.

The genes are TRBV3-1 (or the pseudogene TRBV3-2) and TRBJ1-5, with D tentatively TRBD1 (5 bases). This CDR3 is 16 amino acids long. Germline V gene lookup returns CDR1 LGHDT and CDR2 YNNKEL (reference sequence). The germline V and J ends were trimmed by 6 bases and 7 bases, with 22 bases remaining between them. The CDR3 region has the DNA TGTGCCAGCAGTCTCGGGGCAGGCCAAAACGGGCAGCCCCAGCATTTT. Its translation: CASSLGAGQNGQPQHF.

This rearrangement joins TRBV5-6 to TRBJ1-4; D is undetermined. V was pared by 4 bases and J by 7 bases, with 20 bases between. This CDR3 contains 16 residues. CDR1 and CDR2 (germline): SGHDT, YYEEEE. The chain's CDR3 is CASSREQVGSREKLFF. The CDR3 coding sequence is TGTGCCAGCAGCAGGGAGCAGGTGGGGTCTCGTGAAAAACTGTTTTTT.

The CDR3 region is CASSQRPPGPMQGNIQYF. The DNA for the CDR3 is TGCGCCAGCAGCCAGCGGCCTCCGGGCCCCATGCAGGGGAACATTCAGTACTTC. This chain links TRBV4-3 with TRBJ2-4, with D perhaps TRBD1 (6 bases). The CDR3 is made up of 18 amino acids. CDR1 and CDR2 (germline): LGHNA, YSLEER. Trimming cost V 3 bases and J 7 bases, with 25 bases left between them.

This chain connects TRBV10-2 to TRBJ2-7, with TRBD2 matching 7 bases. The V gene's germline CDR1 is WSHSY and CDR2 SAAADI. The V and J ends lost 6 bases and 3 bases, in that order; junction bases with no gene match: 8. This CDR3 region has 14 residues. CDR3 amino acids: CASRSGLGNYEQYF. Written as DNA, the CDR3 is TGCGCCAGCAGGTCTGGACTAGGGAACTACGAGCAGTACTTC.

This clone was found once. The V and J genes are TRBV6-5 and TRBJ2-7, with 9 bases identical to TRBD2. The CDR3 loop spans 15 amino acids. The ends lost 10 bases at V and 1 base at J; junction bases unmatched: 11. The germline gives CDR1 MNHEY, CDR2 SVGAGI. CDR3: CATTRTSVGSYEQYF. CDR3 nucleotide sequence: TGTGCCACAACACGGACTAGCGTCGGGTCCTACGAGCAGTACTTC.

The rearrangement uses TRBV5-6 and TRBJ1-5; D ambiguous. Per the germline V gene, CDR1 is SGHDT and CDR2 is YYEEEE. The CDR3 totals 14 residues. The V end was cut by 7 bases, the J end by 3 bases, with 14 bases between. The CDR3 region is CASDVWGFNQPQHF. The CDR3 DNA reads as TGTGCCAGCGACGTTTGGGGTTTCAATCAGCCCCAGCATTTT.

V gene TRBV19 combines with J gene TRBJ1-2; D ambiguous. V was shortened by 3 bases and J by 8 bases, with 13 bases between the two germline ends. CDR1 and CDR2 (germline): LNHDA, SQIVND (reference sequence). This CDR3 contains 13 residues. The CDR3 sequence is CASSIPAHKGYTF. DNA of the CDR3: TGTGCCAGTAGTATTCCCGCTCATAAGGGCTACACCTTC.

This chain uses TRBV7-2 with TRBJ2-1; D gene uncertain. The CDR3 runs to 15 residues. Per germline, CDR1 SGHTA and CDR2 FQGNSA. Trimming removed 1 base from V and 6 bases from J, with 13 bases in between. CDR3 in DNA: TGTGCCAGCAGCTTAGGCCTACCACGGAGCAATGAGCAGTTCTTC. It encodes CASSLGLPRSNEQFF. The full variable domain, its missing parts supplied by reference TRBV7-2 and TRBJ2-1, is GAGVSQSPSNKVTEKGKDVELRCDPISGHTALYWYRQSLGQGLEFLIYFQGNSAPDKSGLPSDRFSAERTGGSVSTLTIQRTQQEDSAVYLCASSLGLPRSNEQFFGPGTRLTVL.

The chain is built from TRBV28 and TRBJ2-7, with 9 positions matching TRBD2. Germline V lookup: CDR1 MDHEN, CDR2 SYDVKM. V lost 1 base, J lost 3 bases, and 1 base stayed unmatched. This CDR3 is built from 14 residues. CDR3 region: CASSLLAGVYEQYF. The CDR3 bases are TGTGCCAGCAGTTTATTAGCGGGAGTCTACGAGCAGTACTTC.